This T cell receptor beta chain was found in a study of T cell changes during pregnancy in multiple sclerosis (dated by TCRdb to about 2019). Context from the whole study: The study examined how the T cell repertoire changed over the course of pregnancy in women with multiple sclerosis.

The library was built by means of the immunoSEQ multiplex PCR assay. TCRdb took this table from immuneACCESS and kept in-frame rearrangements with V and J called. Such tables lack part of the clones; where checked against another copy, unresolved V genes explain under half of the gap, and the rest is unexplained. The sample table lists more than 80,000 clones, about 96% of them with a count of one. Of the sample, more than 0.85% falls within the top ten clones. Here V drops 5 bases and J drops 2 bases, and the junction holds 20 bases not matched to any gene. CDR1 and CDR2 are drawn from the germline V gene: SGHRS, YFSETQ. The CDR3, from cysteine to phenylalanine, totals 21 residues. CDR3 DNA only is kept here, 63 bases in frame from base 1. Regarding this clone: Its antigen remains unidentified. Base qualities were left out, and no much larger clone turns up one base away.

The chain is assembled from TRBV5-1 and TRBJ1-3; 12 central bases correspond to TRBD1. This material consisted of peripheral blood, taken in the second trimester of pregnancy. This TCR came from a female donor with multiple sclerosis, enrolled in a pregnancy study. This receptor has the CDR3 CASRRSLLGQGASKTGNTIYF. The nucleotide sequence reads TGCGCCAGCAGAAGATCCCTACTGGGACAGGGGGCATCTAAAACTGGAAACACCATATATTTT.